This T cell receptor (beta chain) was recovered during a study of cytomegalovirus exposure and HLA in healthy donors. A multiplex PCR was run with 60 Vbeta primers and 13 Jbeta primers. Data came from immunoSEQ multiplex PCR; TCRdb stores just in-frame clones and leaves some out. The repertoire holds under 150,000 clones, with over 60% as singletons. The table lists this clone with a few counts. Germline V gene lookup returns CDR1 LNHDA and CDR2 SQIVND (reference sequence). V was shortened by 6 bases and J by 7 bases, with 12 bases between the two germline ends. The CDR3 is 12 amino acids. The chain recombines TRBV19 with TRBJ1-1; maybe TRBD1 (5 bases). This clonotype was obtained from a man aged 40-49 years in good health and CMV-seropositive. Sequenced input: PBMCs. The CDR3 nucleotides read TGTGCCAGTAGAGTGGGACTCTTTGAAGCTTTCTTT. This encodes CASRVGLFEAFF.